Here is one T cell receptor beta chain with its context. The sample is drawn from a study of CD8+ T cells in alopecia areata. Per the germline V gene, CDR1 is SQVTM and CDR2 is ANQGSEA. Deletions cut 6 bases from V and 8 bases from J, with 16 bases between. The CDR3 runs to 13 residues. Investigators isolated RNA and reverse transcribed it into cDNA to act as the sequencing template. TCRdb keeps only in-frame clones here, not all; method: immunoSEQ multiplex PCR. The sample consists of 150,000 to 200,000 clones, approximately 67% of them appearing once. Noted treatment: oral pan-JAK inhibitor, 5-10 mg twice daily.

The sequence came from a human donor with alopecia areata. Material: CD4+ T cells sorted from blood, obtained around week 49, from a patient treated with tofacitinib. The V call is TRBV29-1, the J call TRBJ1-4, with D perhaps matching TRBD1 (6 bases). CDR3 bases: TGCAGCGTCCAGCCCGGGGGGCAGGAAAAACTGTTTTTT. It encodes CSVQPGGQEKLFF. The variable domain in full, with the rest retrieved from reference TRBV29-1 and TRBJ1-4, is SAVISQKPSRDICQRGTSLTIQCQVDSQVTMMFWYRQQPGQSLTLIATANQGSEATYESGFVIDKFPISRPNLTFSTLTVSNMSPEDSSIYLCSVQPGGQEKLFFGSGTQLSVL.